These T cell receptor beta chains were read from a single sample in a study of blood T cell repertoires in COVID-19. The method was immunoSEQ multiplex PCR; TCRdb's version includes in-frame clones alone and lacks a portion of them. The sample has 210,000 or so clones, about 83% seen once; the top ten hold approximately 8.1%. Sequencing was carried out using peripheral blood. The receptors derive from a woman in her fifties or sixties with active or convalescent COVID-19. Each CDR3 is given with its conserved first and last residue. D genes are given only for firm matches. The size field is filled for only some rows; it gives once, few, many or a size class.

j_call d_call clone_size v_call cdr3_nt cdr3_aa
TRBJ2-3 NA NA TRBV11-2 TGTGCCAGCAGCTTAGGTGGTAGCGGAGGGACAGATACGCAGTATTTT CASSLGGSGGTDTQYF
TRBJ2-5 TRBD2 NA TRBV6-5 TGTGCCAGCAGTTACTCCAATCGAGCGGGGAAGGAGACCCAGTACTTC CASSYSNRAGKETQYF
TRBJ2-5 TRBD1 NA TRBV5-1 TGCGCCAGCAGCCGGGGACAGGGTCTGGTAGAGACCCAGTACTTC CASSRGQGLVETQYF
TRBJ2-5 NA NA TRBV7-2 TGTGCCAGCAGCTTATACGGCGGGGCGTACCAAGAGACCCAGTACTTC CASSLYGGAYQETQYF
TRBJ2-5 TRBD1 NA TRBV2 TGTGCCACCTCCCCGGACAGGGGTCAAGAGACCCAGTACTTC CATSPDRGQETQYF
TRBJ2-5 TRBD1 NA TRBV10-1 TGCGCCAGCAGTGTCGGGACAGGGAGCCAAGAGACCCAGTACTTC CASSVGTGSQETQYF
TRBJ1-3 NA NA TRBV19 TGTGCCAGTAGCCCCAAACGGGGAAACACCATATATTTT CASSPKRGNTIYF
TRBJ2-1 TRBD2 once TRBV5-1 TGCGCCAGCAGCTTGCTAGCGGGTTCCTACAATGAGCAGTTCTTC CASSLLAGSYNEQFF
TRBJ1-2 NA NA TRBV2 TGTGCCAGCAGTGAGGACATCTATGGCTACACCTTC CASSEDIYGYTF
TRBJ1-1 TRBD1 NA TRBV12-3/TRBV12-4 TGTGCCACCGGGGACAGGGCGAACACTGAAGCTTTCTTT CATGDRANTEAFF
TRBJ1-6 NA few TRBV3-1/TRBV3-2 TGTGCCAGCAGCCAGGGGCGGACAGCCTATAATTCACCCCTCCACTTT CASSQGRTAYNSPLHF
TRBJ2-2 TRBD1 NA TRBV7-2 TGTGCCAGCAGCTTACAACAGGGGACCGGGGAGCTGTTTTTT CASSLQQGTGELFF
TRBJ2-1 TRBD2 few TRBV7-9 TGTGCCAGCAGCTTAGGGACTAGCGGGAACTCCTACAATGAGCAGTTCTTC CASSLGTSGNSYNEQFF
TRBJ2-3 TRBD2 NA TRBV4-2 TGTGCCAGCAGCCAAGACTGGCTAGCGGGGGTCTCTAGCACAGATACGCAGTATTTT CASSQDWLAGVSSTDTQYF
TRBJ1-1 NA NA TRBV14 TGTGCCAGCAGCCAAGATCTCGGCAGGGGATGGACTGAAGCTTTCTTT CASSQDLGRGWTEAFF
TRBJ2-7 TRBD1 once TRBV28 TGTGCCAGCAGGGAAGACAGGGACCACGAGCAGTACTTC CASREDRDHEQYF
TRBJ1-4 TRBD1 once TRBV5-4 TGTGCCAGCAGCACCCGGGACAGGGGAGAAGAAAAACTGTTTTTT CASSTRDRGEEKLFF
TRBJ2-1 TRBD2 NA TRBV3-1/TRBV3-2 TGTGCCAGCAGCCAAGGACTGGCTAGCGGGAGGGCGGGGAATGAGCAGTTCTTC CASSQGLASGRAGNEQFF
TRBJ2-5 NA NA TRBV6-5 TGTGCCAGCTTGGGGGCAGGTCTGGGAGAGACCCAGTACTTC CASLGAGLGETQYF
TRBJ1-1 NA NA TRBV19 TGTGCCAGTAGTTCCTTAGGGGTGGCCCAAAGGAACACTGAAGCTTTCTTT CASSSLGVAQRNTEAFF
TRBJ1-5 NA NA TRBV12-2 TGTGCAAGTCGCTTAGCGCGGGACAGGGGTTGTCAGCCCCAGCATTTT CASRLARDRGCQPQHF
TRBJ1-3 NA NA TRBV18 TGTGCCAGCTCACCGGGTGTCGGGTTCTCTGGAAACACCATATATTTT CASSPGVGFSGNTIYF
TRBJ1-4 NA NA TRBV30 TGTGCCTGGCACTCCTCCGGGGGTCATGAAAAACTGTTTTTT CAWHSSGGHEKLFF
TRBJ2-7 NA NA TRBV19 TGTGCCACCCGGGGGACCGTGTCCTACGAGCAGTACTTC CATRGTVSYEQYF
TRBJ2-1 TRBD2 NA TRBV7-2 TGTGCCATCCGGACTAGCTCCTACAATGAGCAGTTCTTC CAIRTSSYNEQFF
TRBJ1-4 TRBD1 NA TRBV9 TGTGCCAGCAGCCCTGGGACGCAGGGGGAGAAAAAACTGTTTTTT CASSPGTQGEKKLFF
TRBJ2-1 NA once TRBV4-1 TGCGCCAGCAGCCAAGTTGCGTACAATGAGCAGTTCTTC CASSQVAYNEQFF
TRBJ2-7 TRBD2 many TRBV10-1 TGCGCCAGCAGTGGAGAGCGGGAGGTCAGCGAGCAGTACTTC CASSGEREVSEQYF
TRBJ1-5 TRBD1 NA TRBV2 TGTGCCAGCAGCCGGGGACAGGGTAATAATCAGCCCCAGCATTTT CASSRGQGNNQPQHF
TRBJ2-1 NA NA TRBV6-6 TGTGCCAGCAGACTCGACACGTACAATGAGCAGTTCTTC CASRLDTYNEQFF
TRBJ2-3 TRBD2 NA TRBV6-4 TGTGCCAGCAGTTCAGCGGGGGGAATCACAGATACGCAGTATTTT CASSSAGGITDTQYF
TRBJ1-1 NA NA TRBV28 TGTGCCAGCGGTTACAAGTACACTGAAGCTTTCTTT CASGYKYTEAFF
TRBJ2-2 TRBD2 NA TRBV27 TGTGCCAGCAGTTCGGCGGGAGTAGGTACCGGGGAGCTGTTTTTT CASSSAGVGTGELFF
TRBJ1-2 NA NA TRBV2 TGTGCCAGCACGGTCCAAACCTCGATCTATGGCTACACCTTC CASTVQTSIYGYTF
TRBJ1-2 NA NA TRBV14 TGTGCCAGCAGCCAAGTACAGAGCTATGGCTACACCTTC CASSQVQSYGYTF
TRBJ1-1 TRBD1 few TRBV28 TGTGCCAGCACTTCAGGGGGCCCGGGCAGGGAAGCTTTCTTT CASTSGGPGREAFF
TRBJ1-3 TRBD1 NA TRBV6-5 TGTGCCACGACCAGGGGGCTGAGCTCTGGAAACACCATATATTTT CATTRGLSSGNTIYF
TRBJ2-7 TRBD1 NA TRBV6-5 TGTGCCAGCAGCCCCTGGGACAGGGTCTCGTACGAGCAGTACTTC CASSPWDRVSYEQYF
TRBJ2-1 NA NA TRBV4-1 TGCGCCAGCAGCCAAGAAGGTAGAGGTTACAATGAGCAGTTCTTC CASSQEGRGYNEQFF
TRBJ2-1 TRBD2 NA TRBV5-1 TGCGCCAGCAGGTGGCGGGAGGGACCCTACAATGAGCAGTTCTTC CASRWREGPYNEQFF
TRBJ1-2 NA NA TRBV24-1 TGTGCCACCAGTGATCCAGGGGCCCCTCTGAACTATGGCTACACCTTC CATSDPGAPLNYGYTF
TRBJ2-1 TRBD2 NA TRBV11-2 TGTGCCAGCAGCCCATCCTTCGGGGGGATGGGCAATGAGCAGTTCTTC CASSPSFGGMGNEQFF
TRBJ1-1 NA NA TRBV5-1 TGCGCCAGCTCCAACGGGGTTACTGAAGCTTTCTTT CASSNGVTEAFF
TRBJ1-1 NA NA TRBV29-1 TGCAGCGTTGAAGATACAGGTATGAACACTGAAGCTTTCTTT CSVEDTGMNTEAFF
TRBJ1-2 NA NA TRBV2 TGTGCCAGCAGCCGAAATAATCTAGCTAACTATGGCTACACCTTC CASSRNNLANYGYTF
TRBJ2-3 TRBD1 NA TRBV5-1 TGCGCCAGCAGCTCCGGGACAGGGAGTAAGGAGCCTACGCAGTATTTT CASSSGTGSKEPTQYF
TRBJ2-1 TRBD2 NA TRBV7-7 TGTGCCAGCAGTTCACCCGGTGGGACTAGCGATCGAACCGAGAGACCCTACAATGAGCAGTTCTTC CASSSPGGTSDRTERPYNEQFF
TRBJ1-1 NA NA TRBV11-2 TGTGCCAGCAGCTTAGTTTGGGGGCAGGCTGAAGCTTTCTTT CASSLVWGQAEAFF